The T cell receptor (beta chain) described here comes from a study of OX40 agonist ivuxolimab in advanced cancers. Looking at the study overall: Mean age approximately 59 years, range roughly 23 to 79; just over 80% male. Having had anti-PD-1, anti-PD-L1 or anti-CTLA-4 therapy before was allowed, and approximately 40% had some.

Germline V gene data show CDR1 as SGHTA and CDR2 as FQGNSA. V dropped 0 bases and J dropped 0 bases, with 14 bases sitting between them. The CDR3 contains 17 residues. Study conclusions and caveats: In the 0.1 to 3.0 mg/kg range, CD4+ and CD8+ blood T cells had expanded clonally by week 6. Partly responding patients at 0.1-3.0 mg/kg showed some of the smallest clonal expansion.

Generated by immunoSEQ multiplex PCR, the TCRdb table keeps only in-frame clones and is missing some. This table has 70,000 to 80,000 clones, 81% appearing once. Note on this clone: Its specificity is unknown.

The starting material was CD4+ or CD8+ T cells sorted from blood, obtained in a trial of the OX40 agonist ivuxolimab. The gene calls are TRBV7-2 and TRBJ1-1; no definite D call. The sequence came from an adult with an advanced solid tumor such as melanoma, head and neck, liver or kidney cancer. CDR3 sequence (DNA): TGTGCCAGCAGCTTAGCCTTATGGATCGGCATGAACACTGAAGCTTTCTTT. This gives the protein CASSLALWIGMNTEAFF.